The 15 T cell receptor beta chains below come from one sample, sequenced in a study of breast tumors, draining lymph nodes, adjacent tissues. From the multiplex PCR reads, TCRdb called clonotypes with MiXCR, one entry per CDR3 protein. Found here are about 200,000 distinct CDR3 sequences, around a third of them singletons; the top ten hold around 4.5%. Samples came from axillary lymph nodes draining the breast cancer. Sequencing input: axillary lymph node tissue. The receptors were gathered from a female donor with breast cancer. Some clones in this sample may be carry-over from other donors' samples.

In the case of this clonotype: This clone may be a read error of a much larger clone one base away. This rearrangement joins TRBV6-5 to TRBJ2-1; TRBD1 matches 7 bases. Germline V lookup: CDR1 MNHEY, CDR2 SVGAGI. J gave up 0 bases and V 8 bases, and 7 bases lay outside the gene matches. The CDR3 length is 15 residues. CDR3 coding DNA: TGTGCCAGCGGACAGGAGACCAGCTCCTACAATGAGCAGTTCTTC. This sequence encodes CASGQETSSYNEQFF.

The chain uses TRBV7-9 and TRBJ2-3; 15 bases fit TRBD2. The CDR3 totals 18 residues. The V gene end was trimmed by 5 bases and the J gene end by 2 bases; junction bases not matched to a gene: 8. Germline V gene sequence: CDR1 SEHNR, CDR2 FQNEAQ (reference sequence). The CDR3 coding sequence is TGTGCCAGCAGCACCCGGACTAGCGGGAGGGCCCTCACAGATACGCAGTATTTT. Its translation: CASSTRTSGRALTDTQYF.

This clonotype has ten or more counts. This rearrangement joins TRBV29-1 to TRBJ1-2, with a weak D call TRBD1 (5 bases). The CDR3 runs 15 residues. V was cut by 6 bases and J by 4 bases, with 21 bases left in between. Looked up from germline, CDR1 is SQVTM and CDR2 is ANQGSEA. CDR3 protein: CSVLPSRGTSYGYTF. The CDR3 region has the DNA TGCAGCGTCCTACCCAGTCGGGGGACTAGCTATGGCTACACCTTC.

V gene TRBV29-1 combines with J gene TRBJ2-3; 11 bases are a match to TRBD2. The V segment lost 6 bases and the J segment 0 bases; nucleotides outside the gene matches: 14. The CDR3 contains 18 residues. Germline V CDR1 and CDR2: SQVTM, ANQGSEA. The CDR3 loop is CSVLNTGLADTSTDTQYF. The CDR3 region has the DNA TGCAGCGTACTTAATACGGGACTAGCGGACACTAGCACAGATACGCAGTATTTT.

Comment on this clonotype: The CDR3 ends on some other residue instead of the conserved phenylalanine or tryptophan, so this is likely a read error. This sequence joins TRBV3-1 and TRBJ2-7; 12 bases fit TRBD1. Germline V gene data show CDR1 as LGHDT and CDR2 as YNNKEL (reference sequence). V shed 1 base, J shed 9 bases, and the junction held 10 bases outside the gene matches. The CDR3 is made up of 16 amino acids. CDR3 sequence (DNA): TGTGCCAGCAGCCAAGTGGGTGGGACAGGGGGCAGGGGGCAGTACCTC. It yields the protein CASSQVGGTGGRGQYL.

This clonotype was counted ten times or more. CDR3 nucleotides: TGTGCCAGCAGCGTGACAGTTAATCAGCCCCAGCATTTT. Its translation is CASSVTVNQPQHF. The chain joins TRBV7-2 to TRBJ1-5; weak D call: TRBD1 (5 bases). V was trimmed by 5 bases and J by 4 bases, leaving 9 bases between them. Per the germline V gene, CDR1 is SGHTA and CDR2 is FQGNSA. The CDR3 loop spans 13 amino acids.

This chain joins TRBV7-2 and TRBJ2-3; 10 bases align to TRBD2. The CDR3 loop spans 15 amino acids. The germline V gene encodes CDR1 SGHTA and CDR2 FQGNSA. Unmatched junction bases numbered 1, after V lost 0 bases and J lost 4 bases. CDR3 loop: CASSLASGGSDTQYF. The CDR3, as DNA: TGTGCCAGCAGCTTAGCTAGCGGGGGGTCAGATACGCAGTATTTT.

The V and J genes are TRBV12-3 or TRBV12-4 and TRBJ1-2; a possible D gene is TRBD1 (5 bases). The CDR3 sequence is 13 residues long. The V end lost 4 bases, the J end lost 2 bases, and 8 bases lay between the germline ends. CDR3 DNA sequence: TGTGCCAGCAGTTCCGAGGGGAACTATGGCTACACCTTC. This codes for CASSSEGNYGYTF.

This sequence joins TRBV11-3 and TRBJ2-3; 8 bases map to TRBD2. CDR3 length: 17 residues. J gave up 11 bases and V 1 base, and 17 bases lay outside the gene matches. Germline V gives CDR1 SGHNT, CDR2 YENEEA. The CDR3 sequence is CASSLALQRGLYNEQYF. In DNA form, the CDR3 reads TGTGCCAGCAGCTTAGCCCTTCAGCGGGGGCTCTACAATGAGCAGTATTTT.

This clonotype was detected ten times or more. The chain is built from TRBV19 and TRBJ2-7, with 7 bases identical to TRBD2. The CDR3 totals 15 residues. Germline values: CDR1 LNHDA, CDR2 SQIVND (reference sequence). The V gene end was trimmed by 2 bases and the J gene end by 5 bases; junction bases not matched to a gene: 9. CDR3 nucleotide sequence: TGTGCCAGTAGTATACCCTATGGACTAGTGGACGAGCAGTACTTC. It is translated as CASSIPYGLVDEQYF.

About this clonotype: No conserved phenylalanine or tryptophan ends this CDR3, so it is likely a read error. The genes are TRBV12-3 or TRBV12-4 and TRBJ1-2; tentatively, D is TRBD1 (6 bases). The CDR3 spans 14 residues. Trimming left V 11 bases short and J 6 bases short, with 22 bases between. As DNA, the CDR3 is TGTGCCGTCAGTGAGGCGGGGGGGGCTAATGGCTACACCTCC. It specifies CAVSEAGGANGYTS.

This clonotype was recorded many times. The chain employs TRBV7-8 and TRBJ2-3; possibly TRBD1 for D (6 bases). The ends were cut back, 6 bases at V and 4 bases at J, with 11 bases in the middle. Germline loops: CDR1 SGHVS, CDR2 FQNEAQ. This CDR3 comprises 13 residues. CDR3 sequence: CASSTGRADTQYF. CDR3 nucleotide sequence: TGTGCCAGCAGTACAGGGCGGGCAGATACGCAGTATTTT.

The chain uses TRBV11-2 and TRBJ1-1, with 7 bases lining up with TRBD1. The length of the CDR3 is 16 residues. CDR1 SGHAT and CDR2 FQNNGV come from the germline V gene. With V trimmed by 4 bases and J by 4 bases, 12 bases remained unmatched. CDR3 coding DNA: TGTGCCAGCAGCTCTCCAGGGGGGGCTGTGGGCACTGAAGCTTTCTTT. Its protein product is CASSSPGGAVGTEAFF.

This clonotype was seen many times. The V call is TRBV16, the J call TRBJ2-2, with 7 bases lining up with TRBD1. V shed 2 bases, J shed 3 bases, and the junction held 3 bases outside the gene matches. The CDR3 totals 15 residues. Germline assignment: CDR1 KGHSY and CDR2 FQNENV. The CDR3 DNA is TGTGCCAGCAGCCAAGGACAGGTGGACACCGGGGAGCTGTTTTTT. It codes for CASSQGQVDTGELFF. The variable domain in full, with the rest retrieved from reference TRBV16 and TRBJ2-2, is GEEVAQTPKHLVRGEGQKAKLYCAPIKGHSYVFWYQQVLKNEFKFLISFQNENVFDETGMPKERFSAKCLPNSPCSLEIQATKLEDSAVYFCASSQGQVDTGELFFGEGSRLTVL.

The chain has TRBV25-1 and TRBJ1-5; perhaps TRBD1 as D (5 bases). Germline V gives CDR1 MGHDK, CDR2 SYGVNS. V lost 3 bases and J 5 bases, leaving 20 bases between the germline ends. The CDR3 has 17 amino acids. CDR3 loop: CASSDTGTSGGYQPQHF. CDR3 bases: TGTGCCAGCAGTGATACCGGGACTAGCGGGGGGTATCAGCCCCAGCATTTT. Together with reference TRBV25-1 and TRBJ1-5, the CDR3 gives the full variable domain: EADIYQTPRYLVIGTGKKITLECSQTMGHDKMYWYQQDPGMELHLIHYSYGVNSTEKGDLSSESTVSRIRTEHFPLTLESARPSHTSQYLCASSDTGTSGGYQPQHFGDGTRLSIL.